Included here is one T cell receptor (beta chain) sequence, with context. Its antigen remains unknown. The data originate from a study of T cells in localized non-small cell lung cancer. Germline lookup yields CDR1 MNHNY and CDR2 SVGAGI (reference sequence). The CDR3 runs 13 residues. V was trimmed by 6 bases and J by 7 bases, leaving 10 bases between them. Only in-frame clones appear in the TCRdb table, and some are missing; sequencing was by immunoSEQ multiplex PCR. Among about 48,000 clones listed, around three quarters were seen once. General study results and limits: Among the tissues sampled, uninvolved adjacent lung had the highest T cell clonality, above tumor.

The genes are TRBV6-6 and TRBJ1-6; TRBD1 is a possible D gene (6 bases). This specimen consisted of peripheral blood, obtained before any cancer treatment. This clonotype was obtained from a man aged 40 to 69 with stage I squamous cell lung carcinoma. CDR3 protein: CASRGGGNSPLHF. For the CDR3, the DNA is TGTGCCAGCAGGGGCGGGGGCAATTCACCCCTCCACTTT.